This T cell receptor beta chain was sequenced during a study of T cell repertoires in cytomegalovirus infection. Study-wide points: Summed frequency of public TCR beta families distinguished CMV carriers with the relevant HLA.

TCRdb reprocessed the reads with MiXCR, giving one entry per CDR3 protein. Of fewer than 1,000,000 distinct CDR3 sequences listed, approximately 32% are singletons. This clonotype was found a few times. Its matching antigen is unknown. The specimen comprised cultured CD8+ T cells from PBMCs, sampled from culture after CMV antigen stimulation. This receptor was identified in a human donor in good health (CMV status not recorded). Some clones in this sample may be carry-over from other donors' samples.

Here the CDR3 reads CASRETDTQYF. In nucleotides, the CDR3 is TGTGCCAGCAGGGAGACAGATACGCAGTATTTT. The chain recombines TRBV6-2 or TRBV6-3 with TRBJ2-3, with unresolved D. CDR1 and CDR2 from the germline V gene are MNHEY and SVGEGT. V dropped 6 bases and J dropped 3 bases, with 4 bases sitting between them. The CDR3 has 11 residues.